This TCR beta chain is from a study of T cell repertoires in cytomegalovirus infection. On the study more broadly: Signatures in public TCR beta sequences pointed to both CMV infection and matching HLA type. Study-wide results and caveats: The cumulative frequency of public TCR beta families distinguished individuals who carried CMV together with the relevant HLA. HLA-C-restricted TCR beta clonotypes specific for CMV led the ex vivo response.

TCRdb used MiXCR to reprocess the reads, holding one entry per CDR3 protein. The data hold fewer than 200,000 distinct CDR3 sequences, with about a tenth observed a single time. The table lists this clonotype with many counts. The antigen is unknown. Looked up from germline, CDR1 is SGHTA and CDR2 is FQGNSA. The CDR3 is 15 residues long. V was pared by 1 base and J by 5 bases, with 7 bases of the junction left unmatched. Sequenced: PBMCs. The receptor's source is a human donor in good health (CMV status not recorded). Some clones in this sample may be carry-over from other donors' samples. The chain joins TRBV7-2 to TRBJ1-1, with 7 bases aligning to TRBD1. The CDR3 sequence is CASSLDVRGRTEAFF. In DNA form, the CDR3 reads TGTGCCAGCAGCTTAGATGTCAGGGGGAGAACTGAAGCTTTCTTT.